This entry concerns a single T cell receptor beta chain. The data derive from a study of blood T cell repertoires in COVID-19. Generated by immunoSEQ multiplex PCR, the TCRdb table keeps only in-frame clones and is missing some. The sample lists about 200,000 clones; over 75% were seen once. Germline V lookup: CDR1 LNHDA, CDR2 SQIVND (reference sequence). The CDR3 consists of 15 residues. The V end was cut by 5 bases, the J end by 6 bases, with 17 bases between. The clonotype comes from a man aged 50 or older with COVID-19, enrolled during active disease. J is TRBJ1-5 and V is TRBV19; possible D gene TRBD1, 5 bases. The specimen sequenced was peripheral blood. The CDR3: CASSLGGSAGQPQHF. In nucleotides, the CDR3 is TGTGCCAGTAGTCTCGGGGGGAGCGCGGGTCAGCCCCAGCATTTT.